What follows describes a single T cell receptor beta chain. The antigen is undetermined. The test was conducted at deep level. Ten immunoSEQ deep assay plates were used to sequence the DNA of unsorted PBMCs. Profiling relied on immunoSEQ multiplex PCR, and the TCRdb table lists in-frame clones only, not all of them. The sample holds about 490,000 clones, approximately 82% seen once. This specimen comes from a study of shared clonotypes between healthy human individuals. Study-wide results and limits: Represented genetic and exposure-history diversity was restricted by having few donors.

Sequencing used PBMCs. The receptor's source is a woman between 35 and 50 years old in good health. Some clones in this sample may be carry-over from other donors' samples.

CDR3 DNA sequence: TGTGCCAGCAGCCCTCCAGGGGGGAGCTCCTACGAGCAGTACTTC. Its translation: CASSPPGGSSYEQYF. The chain uses TRBV5-4 and TRBJ2-7; TRBD1 might be the D (7 bases). Germline V CDR1 and CDR2: SGHNT, YYREEE (reference sequence). CDR3 length: 15 amino acids. V lost 4 bases to trimming and J lost 0 bases, with 14 bases between them.